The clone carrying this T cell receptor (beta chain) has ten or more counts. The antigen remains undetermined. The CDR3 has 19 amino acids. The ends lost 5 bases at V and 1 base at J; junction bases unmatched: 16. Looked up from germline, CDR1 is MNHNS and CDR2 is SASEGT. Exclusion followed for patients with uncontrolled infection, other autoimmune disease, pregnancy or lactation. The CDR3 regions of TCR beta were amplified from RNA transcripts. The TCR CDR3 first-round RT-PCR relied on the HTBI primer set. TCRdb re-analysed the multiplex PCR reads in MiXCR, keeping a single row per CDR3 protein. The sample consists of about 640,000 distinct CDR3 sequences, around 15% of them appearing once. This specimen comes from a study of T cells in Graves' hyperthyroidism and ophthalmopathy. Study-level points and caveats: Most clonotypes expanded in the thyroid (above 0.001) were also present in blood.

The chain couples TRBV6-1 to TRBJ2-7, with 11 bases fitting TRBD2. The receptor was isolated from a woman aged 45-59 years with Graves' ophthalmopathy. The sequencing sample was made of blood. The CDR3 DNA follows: TGTGCCAGCAGTCACACTCCCCCCCTACTAGCGGGAGAATCCTACGAGCAGTACTTC. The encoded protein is CASSHTPPLLAGESYEQYF.